The 22 T cell receptor beta chains below come from one sample, sequenced in a study of CD8 T cells in ankylosing spondylitis. TCRdb itself ran the 5' RACE reads through MiXCR, one entry per CDR3 protein. The sample has around 180,000 distinct CDR3 sequences; around a sixth are singletons. The sequenced material came from blood, either unsorted or a sorted T cell fraction (not recorded which). The receptor source for this set is a male donor aged 10-29 years with ankylosing spondylitis or in good health (not recorded which).

In its sample, this clonotype was seen many times. This chain connects TRBV24-1 to TRBJ2-3; D gene ambiguous. Germline assignment: CDR1 KGHDR and CDR2 SFDVKD. V shed 2 bases and J shed 0 bases, with 11 bases lying between them. The CDR3 totals 16 residues. The CDR3 DNA reads TGTGCCACCAGTGATTCCTTCGACCGGAGCACAGATACGCAGTATTTT. Its translation is CATSDSFDRSTDTQYF.

This clonotype was counted ten times or more. The chain employs TRBV28 and TRBJ2-5; 10 positions match TRBD2. V shed 3 bases, J shed 4 bases, and the junction held 5 bases outside the gene matches. CDR3 length: 15 residues. CDR1 and CDR2 from the germline V gene are MDHEN and SYDVKM. The CDR3 reads CASSFPSGSGETQYF. The CDR3, as DNA: TGTGCCAGCAGTTTTCCTAGCGGGAGTGGAGAGACCCAGTACTTC.

This clonotype was seen repeatedly, ten times or more. The chain employs TRBV5-1 and TRBJ2-2; 8 nucleotides agree with TRBD1. This CDR3 contains 16 residues. V lost 2 bases to trimming and J lost 0 bases; unmatched junction nucleotides: 3. Germline-derived CDR1 and CDR2 are SGHRS and YFSETQ. Written as DNA, the CDR3 is TGCGCCAGCAGCTTTCCAGGGGGCACGAACACCGGGGAGCTGTTTTTT. Encoded protein: CASSFPGGTNTGELFF.

This clonotype has ten or more counts. The rearrangement uses TRBV28 and TRBJ1-2; 8 bases line up with TRBD1. V lost 6 bases and J lost 7; bases outside the gene matches: 1. The CDR3 extends over 11 amino acids. Germline V gene lookup returns CDR1 MDHEN and CDR2 SYDVKM. CDR3 sequence: CASRDRVGYTF. The CDR3 coding sequence is TGTGCCAGCAGGGACAGGGTTGGCTACACCTTC.

The chain uses TRBV4-1 and TRBJ1-1, with a weak D call TRBD1 (5 bases). The CDR3 has 15 residues. The V end was cut by 7 bases, the J end by 2 bases, with 17 bases between. The V gene's germline CDR1 is MGHRA and CDR2 YSYEKL. The CDR3 protein is CASKSQGLGNTEAFF. In DNA, the CDR3 is TGCGCCAGCAAGTCTCAGGGTCTAGGAAACACTGAAGCTTTCTTT.

This clonotype appeared many times. The chain joins TRBV12-3 or TRBV12-4 to TRBJ2-6; D is unresolved. Trimming pared 3 bases from V and 2 bases from J, leaving 11 bases between. The CDR3 has 16 residues. CDR3 sequence (DNA): TGTGCCAGCAGTTTTTGGTCCCCTCCTGGGGCCAACGTCCTGACTTTC. Translated, it gives CASSFWSPPGANVLTF.

The V and J genes are TRBV20-1 and TRBJ2-1; the D call may be TRBD1 or TRBD2 (5 bases each). Trimming took 7 bases from V and 4 from J, leaving 11 bases between them. The length of the CDR3 is 12 residues. Germline lookup yields CDR1 DFQATT and CDR2 SNEGSKA (reference sequence). The CDR3 sequence: CSGGGRYNEQFF. The CDR3, as DNA: TGCAGTGGGGGCGGGCGGTACAATGAGCAGTTCTTC.

The sample holds many counts of this clonotype. The chain combines TRBV7-9 with TRBJ1-1, with 8 positions matching TRBD1. The V gene end was trimmed by 5 bases and the J gene end by 0 bases; junction bases not matched to a gene: 8. The CDR3 extends over 16 amino acids. In germline, CDR1 is SEHNR, CDR2 FQNEAQ (reference sequence). The chain's CDR3 is CASSPGTGGMNTEAFF. DNA of the CDR3: TGTGCCAGCAGCCCTGGGACAGGAGGAATGAACACTGAAGCTTTCTTT.

Ten or more counts support this clonotype. The chain joins TRBV29-1 to TRBJ2-4; perhaps TRBD2 as D (6 bases). V dropped 4 bases and J dropped 0 bases, with 10 bases sitting between them. Looked up from germline, CDR1 is SQVTM and CDR2 is ANQGSEA. The CDR3 has 14 amino acids. CDR3 sequence reads: CSVGGNIAKNIQYF. The DNA for the CDR3 is TGCAGCGTTGGCGGGAACATAGCCAAAAACATTCAGTACTTC.

There are a few counts of this clonotype. The gene calls are TRBV6-1 and TRBJ2-7, with TRBD1 as a possible D gene (6 bases). Trimming stripped 3 bases from V and 0 bases from J, with 12 bases between. The CDR3 covers 15 residues. Germline CDR1 is MNHNS and CDR2 is SASEGT. The CDR3 loop reads CASSDLPTGSYEQYF. CDR3 nucleotides: TGTGCCAGCAGTGACCTACCGACAGGCTCCTACGAGCAGTACTTC.

This clonotype was seen ten or more times. This chain connects TRBV7-2 to TRBJ2-7; D is uncertain. Germline CDR1 reads SGHTA; CDR2 reads FQGNSA. The ends were cut back, 1 base at V and 7 bases at J, with 11 bases in the middle. This CDR3 comprises 13 residues. In nucleotides, the CDR3 is TGTGCCAGCAGCTTAGGTGAAGTTGGGGAGCAGTACTTC. It yields the protein CASSLGEVGEQYF.

In its sample, this clonotype was seen many times. V and J are TRBV29-1 and TRBJ2-6; maybe TRBD2 (6 bases). The CDR3 is made up of 16 amino acids. Trimming pared 4 bases from V and 2 bases from J, leaving 15 bases between. Germline V gene sequence: CDR1 SQVTM, CDR2 ANQGSEA. The DNA for the CDR3 is TGCAGCGTTGGCGGGATAAACCCCCCTGGGGCCAACGTCCTGACTTTC. Protein sequence: CSVGGINPPGANVLTF.

There are a few counts of this clonotype. The gene calls are TRBV29-1 and TRBJ2-1, with D tentatively TRBD1 or TRBD2 (5 bases each). CDR3 length equals 14 residues. CDR1 and CDR2 from the germline V gene are SQVTM and ANQGSEA. Trimming removed 4 bases at V and 0 bases at J, with 10 bases between. The CDR3 nucleotides read TGCAGCGTTGTTCGAGGGACCTCCTACAATGAGCAGTTCTTC. Amino acids: CSVVRGTSYNEQFF.

J is TRBJ2-7 and V is TRBV19; TRBD2 is a possible D gene (5 bases). Germline lookup yields CDR1 LNHDA and CDR2 SQIVND (reference sequence). The V gene lost 5 bases and the J gene lost 5 bases, with 7 bases spanning the gap. The CDR3 has 11 amino acids. CDR3 loop: CASSWRNEQYF. The CDR3 DNA reads as TGTGCCAGTAGTTGGAGGAACGAGCAGTACTTC.

This clonotype was seen at least ten times. This chain joins TRBV9 and TRBJ2-1, with TRBD2 matching 11 bases. V shed 4 bases, J shed 3 bases, and the junction held 6 bases outside the gene matches. Per germline, CDR1 SGDLS and CDR2 YYNGEE. The CDR3 spans 16 residues. The CDR3 DNA sequence: TGTGCCAGCAGCCCGACGACTAGCGGGATCTACAATGAGCAGTTCTTC. This gives the protein CASSPTTSGIYNEQFF. Full variable domain (remainder filled in from reference TRBV9 and TRBJ2-1): DSGVTQTPKHLITATGQRVTLRCSPRSGDLSVYWYQQSLDQGLQFLIQYYNGEERAKGNILERFSAQQFPDLHSELNLSSLELGDSALYFCASSPTTSGIYNEQFFGPGTRLTVL.

This clonotype was observed at least ten times. The DNA for the CDR3 is TGCAGTGCTACGCCCGGCGGCCCAAAAACTGAAGCTTTCTTT. It specifies CSATPGGPKTEAFF. V is TRBV20-1 and J is TRBJ1-1; the D is unclear. V gave up 4 bases and J gave up 5 bases, with 17 bases separating them. This CDR3 contains 14 residues. From germline, CDR1 is DFQATT and CDR2 SNEGSKA (reference sequence).

This clonotype was seen ten or more times. The chain couples TRBV6-1 to TRBJ1-5; the D is unclear. V was pared by 8 bases and J by 5 bases, with 13 bases between. This CDR3 has 13 amino acids. The germline V gene has CDR1 MNHNS and CDR2 SASEGT. CDR3 nucleotide sequence: TGTGCCAGCGTAATGTCCCTTTATCAGCCCCAGCATTTT. Its protein is CASVMSLYQPQHF.

This clonotype occurred many times. This chain joins TRBV20-1 and TRBJ2-5; D not certain. Germline lookup yields CDR1 DFQATT and CDR2 SNEGSKA (reference sequence). The CDR3 extends over 12 amino acids. Trimming pared 4 bases from V and 5 bases from J, leaving 11 bases between. The CDR3 here is CSATDVAETQYF. The CDR3 coding sequence is TGCAGTGCTACCGACGTGGCGGAGACCCAGTACTTC.

The CDR3 DNA reads TGTGCCAGCAGTTGGTTGGGGGCCCAGTACTTC. Its protein is CASSWLGAQYF. V is TRBV6-5 and J is TRBJ2-5; D might be TRBD1 or TRBD2, each matching 5 bases. The length of the CDR3 is 11 residues. Germline lookup yields CDR1 MNHEY and CDR2 SVGAGI. With 4 bases removed from V and 9 bases from J, the gap between germline ends came to 9 bases.

The chain recombines TRBV20-1 with TRBJ2-1; D might be TRBD2 (6 bases). In germline, CDR1 is DFQATT, CDR2 SNEGSKA (reference sequence). The CDR3 runs to 15 residues. V was cut by 3 bases and J by 0 bases, with 12 bases left in between. The CDR3 sequence is CSASMHGGSYNEQFF. CDR3 coding DNA: TGCAGTGCTAGTATGCACGGGGGCTCCTACAATGAGCAGTTCTTC.

The gene calls are TRBV29-1 and TRBJ2-3, with 7 bases identical to TRBD2. The CDR3 length is 15 residues. CDR1 and CDR2 from the germline V gene are SQVTM and ANQGSEA. After removal of 6 bases from V and 1 base from J, the junction contained 10 bases not matched to a gene. The CDR3 reads CSVGDYDERTDTQYF. The CDR3 DNA sequence: TGCAGCGTAGGGGACTACGACGAGCGCACAGATACGCAGTATTTT.

This clonotype was seen ten or more times. The rearrangement links TRBV5-6 to TRBJ2-1; possibly TRBD1 for D (6 bases). CDR3 size: 17 residues. Germline V gene data show CDR1 as SGHDT and CDR2 as YYEEEE. V was clipped by 7 bases and J by 5 bases, with 25 bases between them. The CDR3 loop reads CASVSILEGKGDNEQFF. CDR3 bases: TGTGCCAGCGTATCTATTCTTGAGGGAAAGGGGGACAATGAGCAGTTCTTC.